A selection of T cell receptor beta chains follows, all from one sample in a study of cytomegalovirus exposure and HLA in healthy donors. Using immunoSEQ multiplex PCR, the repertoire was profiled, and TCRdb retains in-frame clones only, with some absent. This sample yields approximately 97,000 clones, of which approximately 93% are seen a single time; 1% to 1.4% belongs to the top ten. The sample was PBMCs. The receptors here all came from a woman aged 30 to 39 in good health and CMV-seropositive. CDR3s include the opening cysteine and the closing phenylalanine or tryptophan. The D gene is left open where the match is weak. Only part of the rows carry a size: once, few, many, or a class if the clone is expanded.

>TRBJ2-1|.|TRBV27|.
TGTGCCAGCAGTTTGTTAGCTAGGAATGAGCAGTTCTTC
CASSLLARNEQFF
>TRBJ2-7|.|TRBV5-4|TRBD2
TGTGCCAGCAGCACGGAGTTGGCGGGCGGGAGGAACGAGCAGTACTTC
CASSTELAGGRNEQYF
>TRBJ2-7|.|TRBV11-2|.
TGTGCCAGCAGCTACAGTCGTGGGTATTACGAGCAGTACTTC
CASSYSRGYYEQYF
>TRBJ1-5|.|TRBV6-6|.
TGTGCCAGCAACGAAAGGAGGGATCAGCCCCAGCATTTT
CASNERRDQPQHF
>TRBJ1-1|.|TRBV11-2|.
TGTGCCAGCAGCTTCGGGGGGCGGGTCACTGAAGCTTTCTTT
CASSFGGRVTEAFF
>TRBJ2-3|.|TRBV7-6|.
TGTGCCAGCAGCTTATCTAATACGCAGTATTTT
CASSLSNTQYF
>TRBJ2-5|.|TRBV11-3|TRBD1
TGTGCCAGCAGCACGGGACAGGGGAGTCAAGAGACCCAGTACTTC
CASSTGQGSQETQYF
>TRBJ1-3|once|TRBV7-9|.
TGTGCCAGCAGCTTGTCACTCTCTGGAAACACCATATATTTT
CASSLSLSGNTIYF
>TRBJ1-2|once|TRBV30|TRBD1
TGTGCCTGGAGCACAGGACAGGGGGATCTCGGCTACACCTTC
CAWSTGQGDLGYTF
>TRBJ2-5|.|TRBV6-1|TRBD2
TGTGCCAGCAGTGTAGTGGCGGGGGTAGAGACCCAGTACTTC
CASSVVAGVETQYF
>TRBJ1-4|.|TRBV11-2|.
TGTGCCAGCAGCGCCCGGGGGGTGATTGATGAAAAACTGTTTTTT
CASSARGVIDEKLFF
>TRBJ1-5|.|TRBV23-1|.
TGCGCCAAATTAGGGGTTTATCAGCCCCAGCATTTT
CAKLGVYQPQHF
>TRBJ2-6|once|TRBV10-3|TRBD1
TGTGCCATCAGTGGAAACAGGGGTAGCTCTGGGGCCAACGTCCTGACTTTC
CAISGNRGSSGANVLTF